This TCR beta chain came from a study of cytomegalovirus exposure and HLA in healthy donors (dated by TCRdb to 2017 to 2019). Looking at the study overall: According to an earlier analysis of 450 to 650 of the donors, about 179 million T cells yielded 90 million to 140 million unique TCR beta sequences and 276 Gb of sequence data. Approximately 300 gigabases of sequencing data and 70 million to 100 million unique TCR sequences made up an early release that covered approximately 620 HLA-typed donors. Of the approximately 400 genotyped donors, approximately 80% were placed in the genetic ancestry cluster associated with self-reported Caucasian donors. The study aimed to test whether cataloging public T cell receptors could reveal signatures of past pathogen exposure. The study used immunosequencing to profile the T cell repertoires of more than 650 subjects and linked those repertoires to cytomegalovirus serostatus. Along with the roughly 700-subject first cohort, a separate validation cohort of over a hundred different subjects was used. To predict cytomegalovirus infection status, the study brought together high-throughput TCR immunosequencing, statistical association of individual TCRs with disease status, and machine learning. A later analysis re-examined previously published TCR beta repertoires from just over 650 donors and added high-resolution HLA genotyping to investigate patterns of TCR occurrence. Rather than drawing on any new phenotypic data, the later analysis identified candidate immune exposures from TCR beta sequences and the way those sequences occurred across donors. An earlier analysis of some 500 of the donors applied high-throughput TCR beta sequencing to assess whether each TCR beta V gene segment acted as functional or pseudogenic. Donor age, sex, ethnicity and CMV serostatus were compiled alongside the repertoire data. In a later genetic analysis, genome-wide SNP genotypes for about 55% of the 666 donors were used, and that subset was treated as a discovery cohort. Every repertoire in the discovery cohort had been generated on one and the same sequencing platform. Both class I and class II loci were covered by HLA typing, at four-digit resolution. The number of typed donors differed by locus: about 629-630 for A, B, C, DRB1 and DQB1; 522 for DQA1; over 600 for DPA1; and roughly 490 for DPB1. A handful of DR-DQ haplotypes were handled as single units for association and clustering because linkage in the cohort was strong. Across roughly 420 genotyped donors of the cohort, an average of approximately 240,000 unique TCR beta nucleotide sequences per donor were sequenced, and roughly 20% of those sequences were non-productive. Overall study results and their limits: A cluster of highly shared sequence variants was judged likely to represent a technical artifact of the sequencing pipeline. Correlated functional status among segregating V segments might be attributable to linkage disequilibrium, but an unknown experimental factor could not be ruled out. A later analysis found that HLA-associated TCR beta chains were more clonally expanded and had lower generation probabilities than equally common non-associated chains. Because counts were too low, approximately 18 rarely observed V segments, including chromosome 9 orphons, were excluded from the earlier analysis of 587 of the donors. A later analysis associated 15,000 to 20,000 TCR beta sequences with specific HLA alleles at a false discovery rate of 0.05. Several of the top co-occurrence clusters appeared to be linked to parvovirus B19, influenza, CMV and Epstein-Barr virus, according to a later analysis. A further reported finding was that TCR beta sequences accurately predicted the HLA-A and HLA-B alleles for most subjects in the first cohort. An association between a missense DCLRE1C variant and V-gene and J-gene trimming of TCR beta chains was found in a later genetic analysis and replicated in an independent cohort. Some IMGT-functional V segments, including TRBV6-2 and TRBV6-3, could not be told apart with the 87-base-pair reads, so those segments were excluded. The classifier was reported to diagnose cytomegalovirus status with high specificity and sensitivity in both the original and validation cohorts. When HLA alleles, especially DR and DQ, strongly co-occurred, attributing TCR associations to individual alleles was difficult. The study gave a list of under 200 TCR beta chains associated with cytomegalovirus. Most TCR sequences were observed very rarely across donors, whereas some public TCRs were present in many individuals. A few of the identified cytomegalovirus-associated TCR beta chains were confirmed in vitro to be specific for cytomegalovirus antigens. According to the authors, the approach could potentially be generalized to other disease states and immunological phenotypes. A later analysis found that most CMV-associated TCR beta chains appeared HLA-restricted, with HLA associations seemingly driven largely by CMV exposure. Broadly in line with IMGT annotations, most TCR beta V segments showed up in productive rearrangements about 87% or about 30% of the time in an earlier analysis of about 500 of the donors. Presence/absence analyses assumed roughly uniform sequencing depth across donors, an assumption that may not hold. In a later genetic analysis, fewer N-insertions in productive TCRs were reported among donors in an Asian-associated ancestry cluster than the 666-donor mean. Because some donors lacked HLA typing at each locus, the association tests relied only on the typed subset. In a later analysis, the rate of TCR association differed among HLA loci, with DRB1 alleles having the most associated TCRs and HLA-C alleles having the fewest. In this cohort, only TCR beta chains were sequenced, and detectable features were limited by the absence of alpha or paired-chain data. For the cohort, immune exposure information was limited to CMV serostatus.

Libraries were constructed by the immunoSEQ multiplex PCR assay. For the multiplex PCR, a mixture combining 60 forward primers for TCR Vbeta segments and 13 reverse primers for TCR Jbeta segments was used. The CDR3 region of rearranged TCR beta genes was amplified from genomic DNA with a multiplex PCR assay. The Illumina HiSeq System was used to sequence the amplified TCR beta libraries as 87-base-pair reads. The study's processing was this. Across the 500 to 850 repertoires, a later analysis counted 78 million or so unique TCR beta chains, 9.5 million to 13 million of which were shared by at least two donors. A nearest-neighbor algorithm error-corrected the raw reads and collapsed the reads into unique sequences, merging closely related sequences to remove PCR and sequencing errors. To assign V, D and J gene segments, CDR3 sequences were aligned to IMGT reference sequences. For a sequence to be retained, a match of at least six nucleotides was required to both a V gene segment and a J gene segment. A rearrangement counted as productive if the CDR3 had no stop codons and remained in frame with V and J, and every other rearrangement counted as non-productive. CDR3 was defined according to IMGT convention as the region running from the second conserved V-encoded cysteine to the conserved J-encoded phenylalanine. Sequences without an unambiguous match to a single V gene segment were excluded from the earlier analysis of about 640 of the donors. In an earlier analysis of approximately 500 of the donors, a V segment was called functional when productive rearrangements were above 56.7%, and segregating when the standard deviation between donors exceeded 5%. A statistical classification framework was built for diagnosing cytomegalovirus status from the catalog of TCR beta chain sequences. A later analysis assigned V and J genes by comparing TCR nucleotide sequences with IMGT/GENE-DB human TR gene sequences. A later analysis assigned CDR3 sequences and most-parsimonious VDJ recombination scenarios with the TCRdist pipeline. In a later analysis, each TCR beta chain was defined by its CDR3 amino acid sequence together with its V-gene family, and reads without a unique V-gene family were excluded. In a later analysis, 450 to 600 highly shared, low-generation-probability nucleotide sequences were removed to address suspected cross-contamination and a sequencing artifact. For each public chain, a later analysis derived a clonal expansion index from normalized ranks of inferred template counts within each repertoire. Generation probabilities in a later analysis came from a VDJ recombination model fitted to out-of-frame rearrangements, and those results were checked against IGoR. Hypergeometric tests were used in a later analysis to score TCR-TCR, TCR-HLA and TCR-CMV co-occurrence, with a repertoire-size bias correction applied to the TCR pairs. To estimate false discovery rates, a later analysis permuted the HLA or CMV assignments 20 times. A later analysis grouped co-occurring TCRs with DBSCAN, adding TCRdist sequence similarity when clustering within HLA-allele-positive subsets. For co-occurrence clustering, repertoires with fewer than 30,000 or more than 120,000 public chains were excluded, along with a handful of repertoires with anomalous nucleotide sharing. TCRdb carries this immuneACCESS record with in-frame sequences only. Its versions omit some clonotypes, under half of them owing to an unresolved V gene in the studies checked, with the rest unexplained. V and J calls and clone size come straight from that table; D and trimming were deduced from the DNA. The sample table contains tens of thousands of clones; only one count was recorded for around 80% of them. Jointly, the top ten make up less than 4.5% of the sample.

This clone was picked up a small number of times. Its antigen has not been determined. Nothing much larger sits one base from this clone, and base qualities are not available. From V the trimming removes 0 bases and from J it removes 4 bases, while the gene matches leave 6 bases of the junction unaccounted for. From the cysteine through the phenylalanine, the CDR3 covers 16 amino acids. Just CDR3 DNA is preserved here, 48 bases in frame from base 1. Per the germline V gene, LGHNA is the CDR1 and YSLEER is the CDR2. The cohort was made up of approximately 670 healthy bone marrow donors. Cohort members were all nominally healthy when sampled, although unrecorded immune exposures were likely present. The donor tested CMV seronegative and was one of the 352 seronegative cohort members. A peripheral blood sample was provided by each donor, and peripheral blood mononuclear cells were used for TCR beta sequencing. Genomic DNA was extracted from the blood cell samples with the Qiagen DNeasy Blood Extraction Kit.

This TCR came from a woman younger than 35 in good health and CMV-seronegative. The sequenced material came from PBMCs. The chain is made from TRBV4-3 and TRBJ2-3, with TRBD2 identical over 8 junction bases. The CDR3 loop reads CASSQDYGGAADTQYF. The DNA sequence follows: TGCGCCAGCAGCCAAGATTACGGGGGGGCCGCAGATACGCAGTATTTT.